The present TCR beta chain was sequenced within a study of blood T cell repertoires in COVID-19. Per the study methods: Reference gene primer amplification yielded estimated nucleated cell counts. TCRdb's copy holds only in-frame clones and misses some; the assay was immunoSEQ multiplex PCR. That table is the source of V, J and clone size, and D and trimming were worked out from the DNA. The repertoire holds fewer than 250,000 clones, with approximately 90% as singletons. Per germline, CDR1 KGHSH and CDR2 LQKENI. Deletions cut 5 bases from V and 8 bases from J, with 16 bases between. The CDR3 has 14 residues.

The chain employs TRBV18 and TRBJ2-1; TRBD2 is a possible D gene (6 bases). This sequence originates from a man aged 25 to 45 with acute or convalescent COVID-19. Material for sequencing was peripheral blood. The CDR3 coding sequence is TGTGCCAGCTCATCCCGGGGGTGGGTAGATGAGCAGTTCTTC. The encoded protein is CASSSRGWVDEQFF.